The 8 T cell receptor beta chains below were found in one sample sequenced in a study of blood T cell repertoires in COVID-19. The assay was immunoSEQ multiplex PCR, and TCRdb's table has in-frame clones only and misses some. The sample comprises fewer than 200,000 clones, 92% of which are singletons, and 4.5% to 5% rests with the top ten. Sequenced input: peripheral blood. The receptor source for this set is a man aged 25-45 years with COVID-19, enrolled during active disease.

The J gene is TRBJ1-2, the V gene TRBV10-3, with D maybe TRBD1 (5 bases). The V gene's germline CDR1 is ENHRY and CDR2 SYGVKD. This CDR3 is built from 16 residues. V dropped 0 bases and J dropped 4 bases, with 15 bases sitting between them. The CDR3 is CAISESLAGNRYGYTF. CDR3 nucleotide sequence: TGTGCCATCAGTGAGTCGTTGGCAGGGAACCGCTATGGCTACACCTTC.

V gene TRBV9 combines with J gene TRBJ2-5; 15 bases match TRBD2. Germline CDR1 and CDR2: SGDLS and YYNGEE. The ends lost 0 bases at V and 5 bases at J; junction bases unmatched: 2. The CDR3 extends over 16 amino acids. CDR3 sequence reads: CASSVGGTSGRETQYF. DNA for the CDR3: TGTGCCAGCAGCGTAGGGGGGACTAGCGGGAGGGAGACCCAGTACTTC.

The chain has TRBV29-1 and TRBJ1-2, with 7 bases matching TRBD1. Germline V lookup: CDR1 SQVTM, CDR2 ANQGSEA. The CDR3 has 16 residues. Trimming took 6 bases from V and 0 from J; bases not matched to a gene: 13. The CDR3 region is CSVAGTDMNTNYGYTF. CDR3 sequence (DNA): TGCAGCGTGGCCGGGACAGACATGAATACTAACTATGGCTACACCTTC.

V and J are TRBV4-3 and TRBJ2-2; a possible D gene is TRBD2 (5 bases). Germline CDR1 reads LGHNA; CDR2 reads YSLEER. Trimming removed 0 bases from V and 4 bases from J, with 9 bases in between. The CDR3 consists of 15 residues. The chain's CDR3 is CASSQELGSTGELFF. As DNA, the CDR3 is TGCGCCAGCAGCCAAGAACTAGGGAGCACCGGGGAGCTGTTTTTT.

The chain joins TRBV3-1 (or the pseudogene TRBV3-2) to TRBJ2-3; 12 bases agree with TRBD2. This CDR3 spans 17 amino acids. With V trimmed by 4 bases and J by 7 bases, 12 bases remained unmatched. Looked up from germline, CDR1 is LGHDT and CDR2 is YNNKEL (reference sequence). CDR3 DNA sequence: TGTGCCAGCAGCCTCACCCGGACTAGCGGGATATCAAATACGCAGTATTTT. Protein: CASSLTRTSGISNTQYF.

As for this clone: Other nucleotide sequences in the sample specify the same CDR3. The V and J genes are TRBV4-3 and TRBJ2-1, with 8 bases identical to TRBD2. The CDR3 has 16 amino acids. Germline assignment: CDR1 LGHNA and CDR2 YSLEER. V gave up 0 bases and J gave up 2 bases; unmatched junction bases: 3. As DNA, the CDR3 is TGCGCCAGCAGCCAAGACCCGGGAGGGCCCTACAATGAGCAGTTCTTC. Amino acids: CASSQDPGGPYNEQFF.

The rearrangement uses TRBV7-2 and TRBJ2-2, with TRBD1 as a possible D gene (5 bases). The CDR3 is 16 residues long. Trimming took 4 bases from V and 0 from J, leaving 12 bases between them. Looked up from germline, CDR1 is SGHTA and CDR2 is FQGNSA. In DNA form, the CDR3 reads TGTGCCAGCAGCTACCTCCAGGGCCCGAACACCGGGGAGCTGTTTTTT. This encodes CASSYLQGPNTGELFF.

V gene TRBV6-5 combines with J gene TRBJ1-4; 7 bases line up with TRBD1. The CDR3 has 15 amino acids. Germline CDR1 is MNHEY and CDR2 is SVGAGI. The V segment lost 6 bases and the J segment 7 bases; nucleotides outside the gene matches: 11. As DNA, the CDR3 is TGTGCCAGCAGCTCCAACAGGGGCGGAAGTGAAAAACTGTTTTTT. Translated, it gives CASSSNRGGSEKLFF.